This T cell receptor (beta chain) comes out of a study of regulatory T cells in long-lasting Graves disease. This clonotype was counted between two and nine times. To make TCR beta libraries, researchers used iRepertoire HTBI primers and Arm-PCR of CDR3 regions. TCRdb re-derived calls from the multiplex PCR reads in MiXCR, one entry per CDR3 protein. The sample yields 300,000 to 500,000 distinct CDR3 sequences, more than 20% seen once. Time point described: persistent/refractory GD, antithyroid drugs over 5 years with positive TRAb. PBMCs were the source of the RNA used for TCR sequencing. Sequences were derived from peripheral blood mononuclear cells (PBMCs), sampled when the disease was refractory, from a patient treated with antithyroid drugs. The origin of this receptor is a female donor with Graves disease.

Here the CDR3 reads CATSGLRPGVTGELFF. The CDR3 DNA follows: TGTGCCACCAGCGGACTCCGACCGGGCGTCACCGGGGAGCTGTTTTTT. The V call is TRBV24-1, the J call TRBJ2-2; possibly TRBD2 for D (5 bases). CDR1 and CDR2 (germline): KGHDR, SFDVKD. This CDR3 has 16 amino acids. Trimming cost V 7 bases and J 4 bases, with 18 bases left between them.